Presented here are 25 T cell receptor beta chains from one specimen sequenced in a study of regulatory T cells in long-lasting Graves disease. Time point of the sample: newly diagnosed GD, antithyroid drugs for less than 3 months. With RNA extracted from PBMCs as input, the TCR library was made. Building of the TCR beta libraries involved iRepertoire HTBI primers and Arm-PCR of CDR3 regions. Each CDR3 protein gets one entry after TCRdb re-called the multiplex PCR reads with MiXCR. The repertoire consists of approximately 440,000 distinct CDR3 sequences, with 15% to 20% occurring once and the leading ten covering 9% to 15%. These same data were also listed under a study on T cells in Graves' hyperthyroidism and ophthalmopathy.

The specimen was peripheral blood mononuclear cells (PBMCs), collected at new diagnosis, from a patient treated with antithyroid drugs. The receptors were sampled from a man aged 35 to 55 with Graves disease.

The rearrangement links TRBV4-1 to TRBJ2-6; D may match TRBD1 or TRBD2 (5 bases each). Trimming removed 3 bases at V and 0 bases at J, with 21 bases between. Germline assignment: CDR1 MGHRA and CDR2 YSYEKL. The CDR3 length is 20 residues. The CDR3 loop reads CASSHPEGETWSSGANVLTF. CDR3 DNA sequence: TGCGCCAGCAGCCACCCCGAAGGGGAGACATGGAGCTCTGGGGCCAACGTCCTGACTTTC.

This clonotype was counted at least ten times. The genes are TRBV28 and TRBJ2-3; D possibly corresponds to TRBD1 (6 bases). The CDR3 runs to 17 residues. Trimming removed 5 bases from V and 1 base from J, with 19 bases in between. Per germline, CDR1 MDHEN and CDR2 SYDVKM. This chain's CDR3 is CASSGDRSLVGTDTQYF. The CDR3, as DNA: TGTGCCAGCAGTGGAGACAGGTCGTTGGTTGGCACAGATACGCAGTATTTT.

The rearrangement links TRBV12-3 or TRBV12-4 to TRBJ2-7; D remains ambiguous. The CDR3 runs 12 residues. Trimming stripped 3 bases from V and 6 bases from J, with 9 bases between. The CDR3 loop is CASSFSTLEQYF. CDR3 sequence (DNA): TGTGCCAGCAGTTTTTCCACCCTCGAGCAGTACTTC.

As for this clonotype: The likely explanation is a read error, given a far larger clone one base away. This chain joins TRBV11-2 and TRBJ2-1, with 13 bases that match TRBD2. CDR3 size: 15 residues. Per germline, CDR1 SGHAT and CDR2 FQNNGV. Germline trimming cut 6 bases from V and 10 bases from J; bases unmatched to any gene: 9. CDR3 protein: CASSRTSGGFYEQFF. CDR3 DNA: TGTGCCAGCAGTCGGACTAGCGGGGGATTCTACGAGCAGTTCTTC.

V and J are TRBV6-1 and TRBJ1-5, with 8 bases matching TRBD1. Germline V lookup: CDR1 MNHNS, CDR2 SASEGT. The CDR3 spans 18 residues. J lost 1 base, V lost 6 bases, and 14 bases had no gene match. The CDR3 sequence is CASRHQRQGPLSNQPQHF. CDR3 in DNA: TGTGCCAGCAGACACCAGCGACAGGGGCCCTTGAGCAATCAGCCCCAGCATTTT.

At least ten counts were recorded for this clonotype. The chain uses TRBV6-1 and TRBJ1-5; D gene ambiguous. The CDR3 is 14 residues long. Trimming left V 1 base short and J 4 bases short, with 8 bases between. Germline V gene data show CDR1 as MNHNS and CDR2 as SASEGT. DNA of the CDR3: TGTGCCAGCAGTGAAGTAAACAGAAATCAGCCCCAGCATTTT. This sequence encodes CASSEVNRNQPQHF.

Note on this clonotype: With a much larger clone just one base away, this may be a read error. The rearrangement uses TRBV6-1 and TRBJ2-7, with TRBD2 matching over 7 bases. The CDR3 covers 18 residues. CDR1 and CDR2 (germline): MNHNS, SASEGT. V lost 6 bases to trimming and J lost 0 bases; unmatched junction nucleotides: 17. This CDR3 is CASRRRDSGRTGSYEQYF. The CDR3 region has the DNA TGTGCCAGCAGGAGGAGAGATAGCGGGCGAACGGGCTCCTACGAGCAGTACTTC.

Ten or more counts support this clonotype. The chain is built from TRBV7-2 and TRBJ2-7, with 8 bases identical to TRBD2. Germline CDR1 is SGHTA and CDR2 is FQGNSA. CDR3 length equals 14 residues. The V segment lost 0 bases and the J segment 3 bases; nucleotides outside the gene matches: 1. This CDR3 reads CASSLASGIYEQYF. The CDR3 region has the DNA TGTGCCAGCAGCTTAGCTAGCGGGATCTACGAGCAGTACTTC.

This clonotype came up many times. The chain employs TRBV11-2 and TRBJ1-1; D is perhaps TRBD1 (6 bases). This CDR3 spans 15 amino acids. Germline V lookup: CDR1 SGHAT, CDR2 FQNNGV. V lost 4 bases and J 0 bases, leaving 12 bases between the germline ends. The CDR3 protein is CASSSSGVMNTEAFF. CDR3 DNA sequence: TGTGCCAGCAGCTCATCAGGGGTCATGAACACTGAAGCTTTCTTT. Full variable domain (rest looked up from reference TRBV11-2 and TRBJ1-1): EAGVAQSPRYKIIEKRQSVAFWCNPISGHATLYWYQQILGQGPKLLIQFQNNGVVDDSQLPKDRFSAERLKGVDSTLKIQPAKLEDSAVYLCASSSSGVMNTEAFFGQGTRLTVV.

Of note for this clonotype: Sequence at one end of the junction differs from germline and may be a read error. The rearrangement links TRBV28 to TRBJ2-1; unclear D gene. CDR3 size: 13 residues. Germline lookup yields CDR1 MDHEN and CDR2 SYDVKM. The CDR3 loop reads CASSFETYSEQFF. CDR3 nucleotides: TGTGCCAGCAGTTTTGAAACATACAGTGAGCAGTTCTTC. Complete variable domain (other parts from reference TRBV28 and TRBJ2-1): DVKVTQSSRYLVKRTGEKVFLECVQDMDHENMFWYRQDPGLGLRLIYFSYDVKMKEKGDIPEGYSVSREKKERFSLILESASTNQTSMYLCASSFETYSEQFFGPGTRLTVL.

V is TRBV19 and J is TRBJ2-7, with 7 bases lining up with TRBD1. CDR1 and CDR2 from the germline V gene are LNHDA and SQIVND (reference sequence). This CDR3 contains 15 residues. The J segment lost 6 bases and the V segment lost 0 bases, leaving 8 bases of the junction unmatched. The CDR3 nucleotides read TGTGCCAGTAGTATAGAAGACAGGGTCGGCTGCGAGCAGTACTTC. Its translation: CASSIEDRVGCEQYF.

This clonotype was counted only a few times. The chain is built from TRBV20-1 and TRBJ2-7; the D is unclear. CDR3 length: 12 residues. Germline CDR1 reads DFQATT; CDR2 reads SNEGSKA (reference sequence). The ends were cut back, 6 bases at V and 4 bases at J, with 13 bases in the middle. The CDR3 DNA is TGCAGTGCCAGCGCCCTACAGTACGAGCAGTACTTC. It specifies CSASALQYEQYF.

V and J are TRBV7-9 and TRBJ2-1; no reliable D call. The CDR3 runs 16 residues. The V end lost 2 bases, the J end lost 7 bases, and 18 bases lay between the germline ends. Germline CDR1 and CDR2: SEHNR and FQNEAQ (reference sequence). This CDR3 reads CASSLQAITPGNEQFF. For the CDR3, the DNA is TGTGCCAGCAGCTTACAGGCTATTACCCCCGGGAATGAGCAGTTCTTC.

This clonotype was picked up many times. J is TRBJ2-7 and V is TRBV2; the match to TRBD1 covers 10 bases. V shed 11 bases, J shed 3 bases, and the junction held 10 bases outside the gene matches. Germline V gene sequence: CDR1 SNHLY, CDR2 FYNNEI. CDR3 length equals 14 residues. The CDR3, as DNA: TGTGCCGGGACAGGGGACCCCCTCAACTACGAGCAGTACTTC. Translated, it gives CAGTGDPLNYEQYF.

This clonotype has at least ten counts. The chain has TRBV6-1 and TRBJ1-1; weak D call: TRBD1 (6 bases). V was pared by 8 bases and J by 5 bases, with 15 bases between. The length of the CDR3 is 13 residues. The V gene's germline CDR1 is MNHNS and CDR2 SASEGT. For the CDR3, the DNA is TGTGCCAGCGACCGGGGGGCGGGAACTGAAGCTTTCTTT. Its protein product is CASDRGAGTEAFF.

This clonotype was picked up many times. The V and J genes are TRBV11-2 and TRBJ2-7; TRBD2 matches 7 bases. The V gene end was trimmed by 2 bases and the J gene end by 2 bases; junction bases not matched to a gene: 12. The CDR3 covers 17 residues. From germline, CDR1 is SGHAT and CDR2 FQNNGV. CDR3 region: CASSLRGGVRVAYEQYF. As DNA, the CDR3 is TGTGCCAGCAGCTTAAGGGGAGGGGTCAGGGTCGCCTACGAGCAGTACTTC.

This clonotype was observed at least ten times. V and J are TRBV7-9 and TRBJ2-1; 9 bases map to TRBD2. V shed 2 bases, J shed 9 bases, and the junction held 8 bases outside the gene matches. This CDR3 comprises 15 residues. Germline assignment: CDR1 SEHNR and CDR2 FQNEAQ (reference sequence). CDR3 nucleotide sequence: TGTGCCAGCAGCTTATACGGGGCGGGAGGGATTGAGCAGTTCTTC. Protein sequence: CASSLYGAGGIEQFF.

This clonotype was observed at least ten times. The chain couples TRBV20-1 to TRBJ2-3; 13 nucleotides match TRBD2. The junction had 7 bases not matched to a gene; V was cut back by 6 bases and J by 7 bases. The germline V gene encodes CDR1 DFQATT and CDR2 SNEGSKA (reference sequence). CDR3 length: 14 residues. CDR3 nucleotide sequence: TGCAGTGCGGGGACTAGCGGGACTCTAAATACGCAGTATTTT. This translates into CSAGTSGTLNTQYF.

V and J are TRBV10-2 and TRBJ2-7, with 9 bases identical to TRBD2. In germline, CDR1 is WSHSY, CDR2 SAAADI. This CDR3 contains 15 residues. V gave up 3 bases and J gave up 0 bases; unmatched junction bases: 3. Here the CDR3 DNA reads TGCGCCAGCAGTGACGGACTAGCGCTCTCCTACGAGCAGTACTTC. Protein sequence: CASSDGLALSYEQYF.

This clonotype has a count of ten or more. The CDR3 is CASSSMGGGLETQYF. The CDR3 DNA sequence: TGTGCCAGCAGCTCGATGGGGGGAGGGTTGGAGACCCAGTACTTC. The chain joins TRBV7-6 to TRBJ2-5; 7 nucleotides align to TRBD2. The trim removed 4 bases at V and 5 bases at J, leaving 10 bases unmatched. In germline, CDR1 is SGHVS, CDR2 FNYEAQ. The CDR3 has 15 residues.

This clonotype was counted ten times or more. The rearrangement joins TRBV3-1 to TRBJ2-7; TRBD2 agrees at 7 bases. Trimming removed 0 bases from V and 8 bases from J; junction bases left unmatched: 4. Germline loops: CDR1 LGHDT, CDR2 YNNKEL (reference sequence). The CDR3 runs to 13 residues. The CDR3 DNA follows: TGTGCCAGCAGCCAAGATGGGAGGGCCCAGCAGTACTTC. Translating gives CASSQDGRAQQYF.

The chain carries TRBV15 and TRBJ2-7, with 7 nucleotides matching TRBD2. The germline gives CDR1 LNHNV, CDR2 YYDKDF (reference sequence). V was pared by 0 bases and J by 4 bases, with 6 bases of the junction left unmatched. The CDR3 is 15 amino acids. In nucleotides, the CDR3 is TGTGCCACCAGCAGAGATCTCGGGGGGATGTACGAGCAGTACTTC. Translated, it gives CATSRDLGGMYEQYF.

Ten or more counts support this clonotype. This sequence joins TRBV11-3 and TRBJ2-7, with unresolved D. Germline V lookup: CDR1 SGHNT, CDR2 YENEEA. This CDR3 has 13 amino acids. V lost 1 base to trimming and J lost 2 bases, with 6 bases between them. The CDR3 nucleotides read TGTGCCAGCAGCTTAGGGGCCCCCTACGAGCAGTACTTC. Translated: CASSLGAPYEQYF.

This clonotype appeared a few times. This may stem from a read error, because a much larger clone lies one nucleotide away. V is TRBV28 and J is TRBJ2-3; D remains unclear. The CDR3 spans 12 residues. CDR1 MDHEN and CDR2 SYDVKM come from the germline V gene. Written as DNA, the CDR3 is TGTGCCAGCAGTTTCAGTGTAGATACGCAGTGTTTT. This translates into CASSFSVDTQCF. The full variable domain, with the rest looked up from reference TRBV28 and TRBJ2-3, is DVKVTQSSRYLVKRTGEKVFLECVQDMDHENMFWYRQDPGLGLRLIYFSYDVKMKEKGDIPEGYSVSREKKERFSLILESASTNQTSMYLCASSFSVDTQCFGPGTRLTVL.

This clonotype has ten or more counts. The rearrangement joins TRBV2 to TRBJ1-1, with a possible D match to TRBD1 (5 bases). Trimming stripped 4 bases from V and 5 bases from J, with 14 bases between. This CDR3 has 14 residues. Germline-derived CDR1 and CDR2 are SNHLY and FYNNEI. CDR3 amino acids: CASSGARGQTEAFF. CDR3 coding DNA: TGTGCCAGCAGTGGGGCGAGGGGCCAAACTGAAGCTTTCTTT.